This TCR beta chain was identified during a study of T cell repertoires in cytomegalovirus infection. Whole-study context: CMV infection and matching HLA type were both indicated by public TCR beta signatures.

In the case of this clonotype: Its matching antigen is unknown.

TCRdb fed the reads into MiXCR, producing one record per CDR3 protein. The sample yields 500,000 or so distinct CDR3 sequences, about 17% seen once. Notes on the study in general: Summed frequency of public TCR beta families distinguished CMV carriers with the relevant HLA.

The CDR3 covers 12 residues. CDR1 and CDR2 from the germline V gene are MDHEN and SYDVKM. Trimming shortened V by 10 bases and J by 7 bases, and 14 bases separated the two germline ends. The sequence came from a human donor in good health (CMV status not recorded). Some clones in this sample may be carry-over from other donors' samples. The specimen sequenced was CD8+ T cells from PBMCs. The chain joins TRBV28 to TRBJ1-5, with a tentative D call TRBD1 (5 bases). This CDR3 is CATWAGRQPQHF. CDR3 in DNA: TGTGCCACCTGGGCAGGGAGACAGCCCCAGCATTTT.